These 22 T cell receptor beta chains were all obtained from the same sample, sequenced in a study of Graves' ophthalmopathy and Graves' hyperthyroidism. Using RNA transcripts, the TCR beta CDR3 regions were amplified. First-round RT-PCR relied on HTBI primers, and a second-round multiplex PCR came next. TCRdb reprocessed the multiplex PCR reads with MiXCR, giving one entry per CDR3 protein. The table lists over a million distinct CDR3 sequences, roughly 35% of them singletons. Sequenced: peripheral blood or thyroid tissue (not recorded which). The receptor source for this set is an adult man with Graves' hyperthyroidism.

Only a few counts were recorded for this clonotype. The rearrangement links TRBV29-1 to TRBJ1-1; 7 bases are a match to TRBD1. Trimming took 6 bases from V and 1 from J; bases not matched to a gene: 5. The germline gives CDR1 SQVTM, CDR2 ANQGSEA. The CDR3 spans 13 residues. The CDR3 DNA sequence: TGCAGCGTGTGGGACAGAGAGAACACTGAAGCTTTCTTT. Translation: CSVWDRENTEAFF.

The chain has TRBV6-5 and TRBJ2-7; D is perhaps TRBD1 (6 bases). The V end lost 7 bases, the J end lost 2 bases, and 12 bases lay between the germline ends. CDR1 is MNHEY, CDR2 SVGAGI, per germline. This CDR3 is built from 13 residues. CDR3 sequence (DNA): TGTGCCAGCAACCCCCGGGACACCTACGAGCAGTACTTC. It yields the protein CASNPRDTYEQYF.

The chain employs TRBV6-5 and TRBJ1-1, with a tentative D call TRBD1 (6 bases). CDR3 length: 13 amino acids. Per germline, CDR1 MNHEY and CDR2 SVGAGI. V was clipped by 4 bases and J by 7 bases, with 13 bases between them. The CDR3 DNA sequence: TGTGCCAGCAGTTTACTCAGGGGCGGTGAAGCTTTCTTT. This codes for CASSLLRGGEAFF.

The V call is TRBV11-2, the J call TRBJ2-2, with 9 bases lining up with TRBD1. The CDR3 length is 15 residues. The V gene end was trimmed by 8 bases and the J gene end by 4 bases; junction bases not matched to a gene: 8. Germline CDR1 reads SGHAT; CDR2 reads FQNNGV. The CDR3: CASERTGEGTGELFF. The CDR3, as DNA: TGTGCCAGCGAGAGGACAGGGGAGGGCACCGGGGAGCTGTTTTTT.

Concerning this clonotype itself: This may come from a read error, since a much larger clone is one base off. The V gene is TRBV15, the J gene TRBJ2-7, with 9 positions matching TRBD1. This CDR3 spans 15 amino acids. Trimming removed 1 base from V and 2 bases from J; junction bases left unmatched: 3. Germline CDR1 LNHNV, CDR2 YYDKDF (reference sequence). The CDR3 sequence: CATSRGGTGTYEQYF. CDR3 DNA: TGTGCCACCAGCAGAGGAGGGACAGGGACCTACGAGCAGTACTTC.

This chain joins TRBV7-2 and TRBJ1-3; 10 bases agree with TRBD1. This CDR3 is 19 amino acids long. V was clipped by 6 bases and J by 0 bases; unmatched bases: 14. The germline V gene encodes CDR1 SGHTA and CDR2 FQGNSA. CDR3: CASRHRPGTGDYSGNTIYF. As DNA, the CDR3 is TGTGCCAGCAGACATCGACCCGGGACAGGGGACTACTCTGGAAACACCATATATTTT.

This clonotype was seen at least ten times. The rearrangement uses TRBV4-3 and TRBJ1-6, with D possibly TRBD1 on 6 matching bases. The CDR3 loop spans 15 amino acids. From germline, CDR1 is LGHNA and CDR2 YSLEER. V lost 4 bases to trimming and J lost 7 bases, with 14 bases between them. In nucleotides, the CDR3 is TGCGCCAGCAGCCGCTCGGACAGCCAGAATTCACCCCTCCACTTT. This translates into CASSRSDSQNSPLHF.

The CDR3: CASSQERQSNTGELFF. CDR3 coding DNA: TGCGCCAGCAGCCAAGAGCGGCAGTCGAACACCGGGGAGCTGTTTTTT. The chain carries TRBV4-1 and TRBJ2-2; D not certain. The germline gives CDR1 MGHRA, CDR2 YSYEKL. The CDR3 runs to 16 residues. V was trimmed by 0 bases and J by 0 bases, leaving 8 bases between them.

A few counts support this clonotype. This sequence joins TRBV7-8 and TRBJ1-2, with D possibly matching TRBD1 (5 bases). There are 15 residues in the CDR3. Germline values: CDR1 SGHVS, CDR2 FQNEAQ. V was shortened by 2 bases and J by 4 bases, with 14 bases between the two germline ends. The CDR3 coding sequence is TGTGCCAGCAGCTTATCGGTCAAGGGGCCCTATGGCTACACCTTC. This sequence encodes CASSLSVKGPYGYTF.

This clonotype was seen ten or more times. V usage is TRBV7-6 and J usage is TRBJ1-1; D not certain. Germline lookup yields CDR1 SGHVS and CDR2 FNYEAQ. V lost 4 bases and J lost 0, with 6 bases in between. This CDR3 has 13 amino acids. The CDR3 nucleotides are TGTGCCAGCAGCTATACGATGAACACTGAAGCTTTCTTT. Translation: CASSYTMNTEAFF.

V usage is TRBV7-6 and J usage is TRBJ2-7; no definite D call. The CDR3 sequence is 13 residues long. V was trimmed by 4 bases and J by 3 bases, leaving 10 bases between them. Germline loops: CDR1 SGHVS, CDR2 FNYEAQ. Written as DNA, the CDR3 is TGTGCCAGCAGCTCCTCGCAGGACTACGAGCAGTACTTC. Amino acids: CASSSSQDYEQYF.

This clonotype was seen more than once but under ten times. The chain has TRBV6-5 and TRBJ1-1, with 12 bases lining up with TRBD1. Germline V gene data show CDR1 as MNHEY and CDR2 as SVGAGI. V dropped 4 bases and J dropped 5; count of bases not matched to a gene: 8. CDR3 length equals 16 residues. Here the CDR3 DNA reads TGTGCCAGCAGTTGGGACAGGGGGCGCCGGAAAACTGAAGCTTTCTTT. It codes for CASSWDRGRRKTEAFF.

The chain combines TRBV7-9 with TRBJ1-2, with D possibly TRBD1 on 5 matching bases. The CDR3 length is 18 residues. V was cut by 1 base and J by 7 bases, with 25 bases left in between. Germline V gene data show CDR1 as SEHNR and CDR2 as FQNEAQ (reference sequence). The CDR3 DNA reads TGTGCCAGCAGCTTAGGATCTGGCAGGGCTAACGAGGATCCTGGCTACACCTTC. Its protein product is CASSLGSGRANEDPGYTF.

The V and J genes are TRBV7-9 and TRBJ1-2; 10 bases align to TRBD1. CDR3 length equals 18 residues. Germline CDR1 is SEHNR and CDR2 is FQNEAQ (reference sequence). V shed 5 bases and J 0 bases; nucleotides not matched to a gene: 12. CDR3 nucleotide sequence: TGTGCCAGCAGCGGAGACAGGGGGCAATCTACGGCTAACTATGGCTACACCTTC. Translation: CASSGDRGQSTANYGYTF.

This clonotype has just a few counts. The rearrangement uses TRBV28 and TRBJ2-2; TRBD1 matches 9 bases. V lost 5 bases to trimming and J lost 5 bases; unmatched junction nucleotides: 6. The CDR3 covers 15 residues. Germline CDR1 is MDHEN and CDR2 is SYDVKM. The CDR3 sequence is CASSAGTGRTGELFF. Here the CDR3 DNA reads TGTGCCAGCAGTGCCGGGACAGGGAGGACCGGGGAGCTGTTTTTT. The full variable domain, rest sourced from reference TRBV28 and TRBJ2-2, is DVKVTQSSRYLVKRTGEKVFLECVQDMDHENMFWYRQDPGLGLRLIYFSYDVKMKEKGDIPEGYSVSREKKERFSLILESASTNQTSMYLCASSAGTGRTGELFFGEGSRLTVL.

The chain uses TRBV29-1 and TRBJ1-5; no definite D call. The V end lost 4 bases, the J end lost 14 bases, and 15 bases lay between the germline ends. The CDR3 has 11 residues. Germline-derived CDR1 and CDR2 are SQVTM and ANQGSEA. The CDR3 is CSVAVQSYEHF. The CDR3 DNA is TGCAGCGTTGCGGTACAGAGCTACGAGCATTTT.

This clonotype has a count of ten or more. Here the CDR3 DNA reads TGCAGTGCTTTAGAGACACAGGAAGAGACCCAGTACTTC. Translation gives CSALETQEETQYF. The chain employs TRBV20-1 and TRBJ2-5; maybe TRBD1 (5 bases). Trimming stripped 5 bases from V and 3 bases from J, with 13 bases between. The CDR3 runs to 13 residues. Germline CDR1 and CDR2: DFQATT and SNEGSKA (reference sequence).

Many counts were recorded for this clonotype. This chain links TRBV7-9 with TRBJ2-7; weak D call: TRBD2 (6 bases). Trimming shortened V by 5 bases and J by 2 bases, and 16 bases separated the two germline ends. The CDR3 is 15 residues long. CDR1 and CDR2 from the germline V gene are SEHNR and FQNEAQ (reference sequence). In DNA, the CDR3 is TGTGCCAGCAGCGGAGAACGGGAGTATGCCTACGAGCAGTACTTC. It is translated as CASSGEREYAYEQYF.

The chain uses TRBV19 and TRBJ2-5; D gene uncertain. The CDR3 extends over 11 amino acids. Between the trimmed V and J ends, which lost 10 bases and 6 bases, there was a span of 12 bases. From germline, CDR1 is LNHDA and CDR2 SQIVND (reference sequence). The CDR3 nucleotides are TGTGCCACCCGCCCCGGGCAGACCCAGTACTTC. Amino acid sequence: CATRPGQTQYF.

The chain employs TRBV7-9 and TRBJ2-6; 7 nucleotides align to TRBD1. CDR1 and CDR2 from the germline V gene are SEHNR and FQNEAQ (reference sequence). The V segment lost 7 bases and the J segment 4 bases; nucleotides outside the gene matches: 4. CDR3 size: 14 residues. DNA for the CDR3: TGTGCCAGCACCATGGGACAGGGGGCCAACGTCCTGACTTTC. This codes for CASTMGQGANVLTF.

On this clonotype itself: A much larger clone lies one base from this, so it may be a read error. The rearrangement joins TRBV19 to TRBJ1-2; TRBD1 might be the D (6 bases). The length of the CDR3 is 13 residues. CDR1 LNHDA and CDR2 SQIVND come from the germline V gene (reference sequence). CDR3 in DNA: TGTGCCAGTACCCCGACAGGTCCGCTTGGCCACACCTTC. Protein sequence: CASTPTGPLGHTF.

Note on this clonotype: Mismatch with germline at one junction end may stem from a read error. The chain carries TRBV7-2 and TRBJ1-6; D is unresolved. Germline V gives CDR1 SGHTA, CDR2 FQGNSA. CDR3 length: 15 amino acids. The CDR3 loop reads CASSPNSLRSSTLHF. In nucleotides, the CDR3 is TGTGCCAGCAGCCCAAATAGTCTGAGGTCTTCAACCCTCCACTTT.